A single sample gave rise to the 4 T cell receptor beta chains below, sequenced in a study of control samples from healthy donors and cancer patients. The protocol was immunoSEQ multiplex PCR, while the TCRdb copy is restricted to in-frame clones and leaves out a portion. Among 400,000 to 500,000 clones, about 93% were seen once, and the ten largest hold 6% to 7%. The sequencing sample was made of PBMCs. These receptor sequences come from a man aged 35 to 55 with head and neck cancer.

The CDR3 loop is CASSESGRGETQYF. In DNA form, the CDR3 reads TGCGCCAGCAGTGAGTCTGGGAGAGGAGAGACCCAGTACTTC. The V gene is TRBV10-1, the J gene TRBJ2-5, with D maybe TRBD2 (5 bases). CDR3 size: 14 residues. Per the germline V gene, CDR1 is WNHNN and CDR2 is SYGVQD (reference sequence). V was trimmed by 0 bases and J by 4 bases, leaving 9 bases between them.

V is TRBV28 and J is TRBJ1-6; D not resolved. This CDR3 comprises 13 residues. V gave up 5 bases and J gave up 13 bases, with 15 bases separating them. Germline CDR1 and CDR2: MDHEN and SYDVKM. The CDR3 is CASSAMGVGPLHF. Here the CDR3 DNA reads TGTGCCAGCAGTGCTATGGGCGTTGGGCCCCTCCACTTT.

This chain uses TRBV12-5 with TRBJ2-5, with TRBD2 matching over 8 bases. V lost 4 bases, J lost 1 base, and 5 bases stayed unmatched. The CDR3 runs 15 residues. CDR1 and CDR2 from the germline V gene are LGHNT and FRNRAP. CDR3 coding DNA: TGTGCTAGTGGTTCTCCAACTAGCGGCCAAGAGACCCAGTACTTC. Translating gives CASGSPTSGQETQYF. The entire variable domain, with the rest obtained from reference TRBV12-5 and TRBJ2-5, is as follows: DARVTQTPRHKVTEMGQEVTMRCQPILGHNTVFWYRQTMMQGLELLAYFRNRAPLDDSGMPKDRFSAEMPDATLATLKIQPSEPRDSAVYFCASGSPTSGQETQYFGPGTRLLVL.

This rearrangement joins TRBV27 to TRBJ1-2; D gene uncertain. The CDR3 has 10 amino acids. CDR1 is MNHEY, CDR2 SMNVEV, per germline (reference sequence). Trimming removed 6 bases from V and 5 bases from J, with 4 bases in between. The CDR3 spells CASSPYGYTF. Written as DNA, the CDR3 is TGTGCCAGCAGCCCGTATGGCTACACCTTC.